This TCR beta chain came from a study of PD-L1 blockade in urothelial cancer. Study-level background: Patients commenced intravenous atezolizumab, 1,200 mg every 3 weeks, at some point between 2013 and 2015. Analyses used blood from 3 weeks (second dose) and 6 weeks after treatment start. T cells numbered a median of roughly 150,000 in the blood samples.

The CDR3 sequence is 14 residues long. The germline gives CDR1 SGHVS, CDR2 FQNEAQ. Deletions cut 8 bases from V and 2 bases from J, with 13 bases between. The diagnosis in patients was locally advanced or metastatic urothelial carcinoma. Method: immunoSEQ multiplex PCR; TCRdb's copy keeps in-frame clones and lacks some. The data show tens of thousands of clones, around 84% seen once. The clonotype comes from a man between 45 and 60 years old with urothelial cancer. The chain recombines TRBV7-8 with TRBJ1-5; D possibly corresponds to TRBD1 (6 bases). The sequenced sample was PBMCs, obtained around atezolizumab (anti-PD-L1) treatment. CDR3 sequence reads: CASGLSGGNQPQHF. The DNA of the CDR3 is TGTGCCAGCGGACTGTCAGGGGGCAATCAGCCCCAGCATTTT.